This is a list of T cell receptor beta chains from one sample in a study of PD-1 blockade in classical Hodgkin lymphoma. The data were produced by immunoSEQ multiplex PCR, yet TCRdb's version contains in-frame clones alone and is incomplete. The sample includes under 45,000 clones, 65% to 70% seen only once; the top ten take under 3%. The source material was peripheral blood mononuclear cells (PBMCs), sampled before the fourth cycle of nivolumab. The receptors here all came from a human donor with classical Hodgkin lymphoma. Both conserved end residues are part of each CDR3. The order of the fields is CDR3 protein, CDR3 DNA, D gene, clone size, J gene, V gene. A D gene is named only where the DNA matches it firmly. Clone size is not always given. Where it is, it says once, few, many or a class for expanded clones.

CATSRDLGGTNQPQHF	TGTGCCACCAGCAGAGATCTGGGGGGGACTAATCAGCCCCAGCATTTT	.	.	TRBJ1-5	TRBV15
CASSGIGNIQYF	TGTGCCAGCAGCGGGATTGGAAACATTCAGTACTTC	.	.	TRBJ2-4	TRBV5-4
CAVGGRIYGYTF	TGTGCCGTTGGCGGTCGAATATACGGCTACACCTTC	.	few	TRBJ1-2	TRBV6-6
CASSWTSGNSYEQYF	TGTGCCAGCAGTTGGACTAGCGGCAACTCCTACGAGCAGTACTTC	TRBD2	.	TRBJ2-7	TRBV27
CASSDLGRRDRGINEQFF	TGTGCCAGCAGCGACCTCGGGCGGCGGGACAGGGGAATAAATGAGCAGTTCTTC	TRBD1	.	TRBJ2-1	TRBV7-4
CASSVRTSGGNNEQFF	TGTGCCAGCAGTGTTCGGACTAGCGGGGGAAACAATGAGCAGTTCTTC	TRBD2	.	TRBJ2-1	TRBV2
CASSGGQLYNEQFF	TGTGCCAGCAGCGGGGGACAGTTATACAATGAGCAGTTCTTC	TRBD1	.	TRBJ2-1	TRBV7-9
CSVGTDTQYF	TGCAGCGTTGGGACAGATACGCAGTATTTT	.	once	TRBJ2-3	TRBV29-1
CASSIADSFDQPQHF	TGTGCCAGTAGTATCGCGGACAGCTTCGATCAGCCCCAGCATTTT	.	few	TRBJ1-5	TRBV19
CASSPDRETAYEQYF	TGTGCCAGCAGCCCCGACAGGGAAACAGCCTACGAGCAGTACTTC	TRBD1	.	TRBJ2-7	TRBV7-2
CASSLVTFEAFF	TGTGCCAGCAGCTTAGTGACCTTTGAAGCTTTCTTT	.	few	TRBJ1-1	TRBV11-2
CASSRGWGADTQYF	TGTGCCAGCAGCAGAGGTTGGGGGGCAGATACGCAGTATTTT	.	few	TRBJ2-3	TRBV6-4
CASSSWTGGDEKLFF	TGTGCCAGCAGCTCCTGGACAGGGGGTGATGAAAAACTGTTTTTT	TRBD1	.	TRBJ1-4	TRBV7-9
CAWSGQGTEAFF	TGTGCCTGGAGTGGTCAGGGCACTGAAGCTTTCTTT	.	medium-sized	TRBJ1-1	TRBV30
CASSLESGALTYEQYF	TGTGCCAGCAGCTTGGAGTCGGGCGCACTAACCTACGAGCAGTACTTC	.	.	TRBJ2-7	TRBV5-6
CASSPSGGIGNEKLFF	TGTGCCAGCAGCCCCTCCGGGGGGATAGGCAATGAAAAACTGTTTTTT	.	once	TRBJ1-4	TRBV7-9
CASSVGEHTRPGSEQYF	TGTGCCAGCAGCGTAGGGGAACACACGCGGCCGGGGAGCGAGCAGTACTTC	.	.	TRBJ2-7	TRBV9
CSVEGGESYGYTF	TGCAGCGTTGAAGGTGGGGAGAGCTATGGCTACACCTTC	.	.	TRBJ1-2	TRBV29-1
CASRRGLAGGTSSYEQYF	TGCGCCAGTAGACGAGGACTAGCGGGGGGGACAAGCTCCTACGAGCAGTACTTC	TRBD2	.	TRBJ2-7	TRBV5-1
CASSLVETQYF	TGTGCCAGCAGCTTGGTAGAGACCCAGTACTTC	.	.	TRBJ2-5	TRBV7-9
CASNRGAWDEQFF	TGTGCCAGCAACAGGGGGGCTTGGGATGAGCAGTTCTTC	TRBD1	many	TRBJ2-1	TRBV6-5
CASSLEGPGEEKLFF	TGTGCCAGCAGCTTAGAAGGTCCGGGAGAGGAAAAACTGTTTTTT	.	.	TRBJ1-4	TRBV7-8